Below, one T cell receptor (beta chain) is given with its context. Its antigen is still unknown. Within one base of it there is no much larger clone, and no base qualities were kept. A single peripheral blood draw of about 116 mL on average was collected from each donor into heparinised tubes. A BD FACSAria II and a panel including CD45RO, CCR7, CD25, CD127, CD95 and CD27 were used to sort naive, central memory, regulatory and stem cell-like memory CD4+ T cells. A purity above 98% was achieved for all sorted populations. Right away, PBMCs were isolated by Lymphoprep density gradient centrifugation and were stained directly, with no culture step. So that batch effects would be minimized, each experiment stained and sorted samples in pairs, pairing one healthy donor with one patient. The High Capacity cDNA Reverse Transcription Kit was used to reverse transcribe all of the isolated RNA, meaning that expressed TCRB transcripts were what got sequenced. Naive, central memory and regulatory T cell samples underwent deep immunoSEQ sequencing, averaging roughly 3.3 million total reads per sample. After sorted cells were lysed in RLT buffer, RNA was extracted with DNase-treated RNeasy Micro or Mini kits, with the choice depending on cell number. Each cell subset was processed separately to prevent cross-contamination, with patient and healthy donor samples processed together. Using the immunoSEQ multiplex PCR, TCRB sequences were amplified from cDNA into 87-bp fragments spanning the CDR3 region. The amplicons were sequenced using the Illumina HiSeq platform. The authors' analysis ran thus. PCR bias was computationally corrected using synthetic template baselines, reads within Hamming distance 2 were collapsed, and singletons that could not be merged were discarded. By aligning reads against IMGT, V, D and J genes, CDR3 length, and insertions or deletions at six rearrangement sites were assigned. Within each subset, clonotype counts were normalized to sorted cell number, after which true diversity and Gini coefficients were computed with the tcR R package. The overlap coefficient, calculated on TCRB nucleotide sequences, was used to quantify repertoire sharing. What TCRdb holds here is the immuneACCESS table cut down to in-frame rearrangements. Part of the clones is not present; checked against another copy, under half of the missing clones reflect an unresolved V gene, and the others are unexplained. V, J and clone size are taken as reported in that table, and D and trimming were inferred from the DNA itself. This sample holds about 340,000 clones; approximately 8.2% were observed only once. Clones ranked in the top ten supply less than 0.5% of the sample.

The data are from a study of beta chain features in type 1 diabetes (dated by TCRdb to 2017 to 2018). Turning to the overall study: No differences in mean age, gender distribution, total cell number or subset yield were found between patients and healthy donors. A total of about 100,000,000 sorted cells were examined across all samples, and RNA yield correlated strongly with the number of cells per subset. In the study, recently diagnosed type 1 diabetes patients and matched healthy donors were compared on the TCRB repertoires of their sorted circulating CD4+ T cell subsets. Naive and central memory subsets were obtained from all 30 or so donors, but regulatory and stem cell-like memory subsets were isolated from only 8 patients and 8 healthy donors. What the work shows at the level of the full study, not this receptor alone: Patients with type 1 diabetes made fewer insertions and deleted more nucleotides at VDJ recombination sites, implying thymic rearrangement abnormalities. In all four CD4+ subsets, TCRB CDR3 length was moderately but significantly shorter in type 1 diabetes patients. Shorter templates might have been favored by PCR, but patient and control samples were amplified and corrected together, so both groups would have been affected equally by any skew. Naive, central memory and regulatory TCRB repertoires appeared more similar among patients than among healthy donors. Only small numbers of individuals were included in the HLA sub-analyses, which left unresolved whether HLA type had any influence on TCRB rearrangement. Because cDNA rather than genomic DNA was sequenced, highly expressing activated cells could have been over-represented, although no difference in activation and CD3 levels was found between groups.

At the junction V is shortened by 1 base and J by 2 bases; bases outside the gene matches: 2. The cysteine opens and the phenylalanine closes a CDR3 of 16 amino acids. Only the CDR3 region is kept as DNA, spanning 48 bases read in frame from base 1. The germline V gene provides CDR1 SGHTA and CDR2 FQGTGA. This clonotype was obtained from a young woman in good health. The rearranged chain carries TRBV7-3 and TRBJ2-6; 7 bases in the junction line up with TRBD1. Input material: central memory CD4+ T cells from blood. The CDR3 protein: CASSLMGQTGANVLTF. Read as DNA, the sequence is TGTGCCAGCAGCTTAATGGGACAGACTGGGGCCAACGTCCTGACTTTC.